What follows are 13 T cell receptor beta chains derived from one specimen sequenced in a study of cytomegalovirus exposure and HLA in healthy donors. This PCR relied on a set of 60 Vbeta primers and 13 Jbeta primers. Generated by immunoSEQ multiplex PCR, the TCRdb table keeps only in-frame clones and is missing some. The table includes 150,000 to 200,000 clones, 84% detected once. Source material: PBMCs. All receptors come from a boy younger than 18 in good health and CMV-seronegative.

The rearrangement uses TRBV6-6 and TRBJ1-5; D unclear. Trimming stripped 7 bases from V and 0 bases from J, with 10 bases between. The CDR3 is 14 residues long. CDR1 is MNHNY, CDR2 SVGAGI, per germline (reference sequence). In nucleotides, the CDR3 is TGTGCCAGCAAGATGAGGGATAGCAATCAGCCCCAGCATTTT. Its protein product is CASKMRDSNQPQHF.

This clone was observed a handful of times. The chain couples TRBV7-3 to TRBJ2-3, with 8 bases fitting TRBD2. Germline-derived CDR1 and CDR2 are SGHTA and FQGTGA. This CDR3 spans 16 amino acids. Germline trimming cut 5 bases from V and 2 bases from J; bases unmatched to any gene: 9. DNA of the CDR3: TGTGCCAGCAGCACGACTAGCGCCTCGTTCACAGATACGCAGTATTTT. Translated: CASSTTSASFTDTQYF.

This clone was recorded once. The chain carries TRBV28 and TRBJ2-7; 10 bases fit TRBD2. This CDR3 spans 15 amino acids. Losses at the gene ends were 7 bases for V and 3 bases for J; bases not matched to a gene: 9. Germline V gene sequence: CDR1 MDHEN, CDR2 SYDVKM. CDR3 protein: CASTSVASGSYEQYF. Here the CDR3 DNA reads TGTGCCAGCACCTCGGTAGCTAGCGGGAGCTACGAGCAGTACTTC.

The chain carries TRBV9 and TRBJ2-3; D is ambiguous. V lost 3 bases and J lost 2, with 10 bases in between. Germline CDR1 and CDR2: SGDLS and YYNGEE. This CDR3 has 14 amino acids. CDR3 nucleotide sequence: TGTGCCAGCAGCGCCCGCGGCGACACAGATACGCAGTATTTT. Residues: CASSARGDTDTQYF. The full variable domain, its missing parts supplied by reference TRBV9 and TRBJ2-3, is DSGVTQTPKHLITATGQRVTLRCSPRSGDLSVYWYQQSLDQGLQFLIQYYNGEERAKGNILERFSAQQFPDLHSELNLSSLELGDSALYFCASSARGDTDTQYFGPGTRLTVL.

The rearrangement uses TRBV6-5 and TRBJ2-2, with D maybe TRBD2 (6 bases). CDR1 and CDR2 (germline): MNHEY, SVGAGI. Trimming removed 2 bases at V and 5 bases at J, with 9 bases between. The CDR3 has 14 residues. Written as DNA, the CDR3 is TGTGCCAGCAGTTACGCCCGGGGGACCGGGGAGCTGTTTTTT. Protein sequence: CASSYARGTGELFF.

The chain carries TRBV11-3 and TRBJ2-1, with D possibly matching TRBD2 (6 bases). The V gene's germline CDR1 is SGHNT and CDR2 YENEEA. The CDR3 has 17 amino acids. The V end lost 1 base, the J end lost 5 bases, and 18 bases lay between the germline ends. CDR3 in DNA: TGTGCCAGCAGCTTAGGCTCGACTAGGCTTTATGACAATGAGCAGTTCTTC. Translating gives CASSLGSTRLYDNEQFF.

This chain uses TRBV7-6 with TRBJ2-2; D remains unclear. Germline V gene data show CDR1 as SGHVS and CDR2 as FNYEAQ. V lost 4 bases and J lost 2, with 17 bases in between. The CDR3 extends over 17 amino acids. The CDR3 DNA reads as TGTGCCAGCAGCTACCCCCCGCGAGACATCAACACCGGGGAGCTGTTTTTT. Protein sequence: CASSYPPRDINTGELFF.

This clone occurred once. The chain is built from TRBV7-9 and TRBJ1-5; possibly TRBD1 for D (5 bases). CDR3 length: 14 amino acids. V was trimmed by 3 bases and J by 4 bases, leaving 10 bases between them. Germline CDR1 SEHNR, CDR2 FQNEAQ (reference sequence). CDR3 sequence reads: CASSFFGGNQPQHF. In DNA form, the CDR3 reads TGTGCCAGCAGCTTTTTCGGGGGTAATCAGCCCCAGCATTTT.

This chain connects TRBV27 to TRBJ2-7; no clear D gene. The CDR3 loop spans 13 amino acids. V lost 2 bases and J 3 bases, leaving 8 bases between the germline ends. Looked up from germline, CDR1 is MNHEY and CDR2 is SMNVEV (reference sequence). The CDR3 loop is CASSLGSIYEQYF. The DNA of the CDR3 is TGTGCCAGCAGTTTAGGTAGCATCTACGAGCAGTACTTC.

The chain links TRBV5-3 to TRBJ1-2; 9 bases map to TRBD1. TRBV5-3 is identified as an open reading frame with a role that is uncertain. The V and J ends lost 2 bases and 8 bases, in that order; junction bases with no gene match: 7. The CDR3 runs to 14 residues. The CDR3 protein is CARSLGQGSGGYTF. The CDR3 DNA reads TGTGCCAGAAGCTTAGGACAGGGGAGCGGCGGCTACACCTTC.

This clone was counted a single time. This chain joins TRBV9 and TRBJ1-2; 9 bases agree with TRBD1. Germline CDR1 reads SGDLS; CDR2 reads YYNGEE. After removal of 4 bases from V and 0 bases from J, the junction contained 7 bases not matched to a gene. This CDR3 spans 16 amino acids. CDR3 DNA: TGTGCCAGCAGCCCCGACAGGGGGGTAGCTAACTATGGCTACACCTTC. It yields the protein CASSPDRGVANYGYTF.

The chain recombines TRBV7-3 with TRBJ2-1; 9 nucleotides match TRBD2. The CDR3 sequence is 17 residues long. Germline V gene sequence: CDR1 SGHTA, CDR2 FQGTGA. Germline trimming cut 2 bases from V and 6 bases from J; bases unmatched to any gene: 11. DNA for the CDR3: TGTGCCAGCAGCTTAGGGGCTAGAGCGGGAGGTATCAATGAGCAGTTCTTC. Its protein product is CASSLGARAGGINEQFF. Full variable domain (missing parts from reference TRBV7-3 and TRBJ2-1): GAGVSQTPSNKVTEKGKYVELRCDPISGHTALYWYRQSLGQGPEFLIYFQGTGAADDSGLPNDRFFAVRPEGSVSTLKIQRTERGDSAVYLCASSLGARAGGINEQFFGPGTRLTVL.

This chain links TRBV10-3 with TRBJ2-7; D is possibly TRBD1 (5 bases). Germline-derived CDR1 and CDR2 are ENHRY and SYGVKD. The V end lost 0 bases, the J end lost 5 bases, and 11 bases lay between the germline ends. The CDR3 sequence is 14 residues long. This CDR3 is CAISESTTEDEQYF. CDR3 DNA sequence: TGTGCCATCAGTGAGTCGACGACAGAAGACGAGCAGTACTTC.